This T cell receptor beta chain was retrieved from a study of T cell responses to AZD1222 COVID-19 vaccine. Study-wide results and limits: Just a handful of AZD1222 recipients were seropositive at baseline. Increased Spike-specific TCR breadth and depth were observed after two AZD1222 doses. With dominance at 160-218 and 743-854, vaccine-associated CD4 TCRs spanned spike.

Method: immunoSEQ multiplex PCR; TCRdb's copy keeps in-frame clones and lacks some. Of tens of thousands of clones in the sample, approximately 91% were seen once. Germline V gene lookup returns CDR1 SGDLS and CDR2 YYNGEE. This CDR3 has 16 amino acids. Unmatched junction bases numbered 11, after V lost 1 base and J lost 6 bases. In regard to this clone: Its antigen is currently unknown.

V and J are TRBV9 and TRBJ2-3; 7 bases map to TRBD2. The source material was peripheral blood, sampled on day 0 of AZD1222 vaccination. This receptor was taken from an adult in good health. CDR3 protein: CASSVSAMGGIDTQYF. The CDR3 nucleotides read TGTGCCAGCAGCGTATCGGCGATGGGGGGGATCGATACGCAGTATTTT.